The next 4 T cell receptor beta chains were all read from a single sample in a study of regulatory T cells in long-lasting Graves disease. Arm-PCR with iRepertoire HTBI primers amplified the CDR3 regions for these TCR beta libraries. TCRdb re-analysed the multiplex PCR reads in MiXCR, keeping a single row per CDR3 protein. The sample contains a few hundred thousand distinct CDR3 sequences, about 17% of which appear only once. The time point here: newly diagnosed GD, antithyroid drugs for less than 3 months. With RNA extracted from PBMCs as input, the TCR library was made. Another study also made use of these data, one on T cells in Graves' hyperthyroidism and ophthalmopathy.

This material consisted of peripheral blood mononuclear cells (PBMCs), taken at new diagnosis, from a patient treated with antithyroid drugs. The receptors were gathered from a woman aged 30 to 39 with Graves disease.

This clonotype was detected many times. The chain is built from TRBV2 and TRBJ1-1; D is unclear. The CDR3 totals 14 residues. V lost 7 bases, J lost 0 bases, and 12 bases lay in between. CDR1 SNHLY and CDR2 FYNNEI come from the germline V gene. The CDR3 region is CASIVRSMNTEAFF. In nucleotides, the CDR3 is TGTGCCAGCATCGTCAGAAGCATGAACACTGAAGCTTTCTTT.

This clonotype was seen at least ten times. The CDR3 DNA reads as TGTGCCAGCAGCCATAAGCCAACTAATGAAAAACTGTTTTTT. It is translated as CASSHKPTNEKLFF. This chain links TRBV3-1 with TRBJ1-4, with unresolved D. CDR3 size: 14 residues. CDR1 and CDR2 (germline): LGHDT, YNNKEL (reference sequence). Deletions cut 3 bases from V and 0 bases from J, with 5 bases between.

V is TRBV4-1 and J is TRBJ2-7, with unresolved D. This CDR3 is built from 17 residues. Trimming left V 2 bases short and J 0 bases short, with 17 bases between. Germline V gene lookup returns CDR1 MGHRA and CDR2 YSYEKL. CDR3 in DNA: TGCGCCAGCAGCCAAACGAAATTAGACGGGTCCTCCTACGAGCAGTACTTC. Protein sequence: CASSQTKLDGSSYEQYF.

This clonotype was seen many times. The chain couples TRBV28 to TRBJ1-3, with TRBD1 identical over 7 bases. Looked up from germline, CDR1 is MDHEN and CDR2 is SYDVKM. This CDR3 is built from 16 residues. Trimming cost V 6 bases and J 0 bases; bases outside gene matches: 8. The CDR3 loop reads CASREGRDSSGNTIYF. In DNA form, the CDR3 reads TGTGCCAGCAGGGAGGGGCGGGACAGCTCTGGAAACACCATATATTTT.